In its sample, the clone carrying this TCR beta chain was seen a few times. The CDR3 totals 13 residues. The germline V gene has CDR1 SNHLY and CDR2 FYNNEI. Unmatched junction bases numbered 9, after V lost 8 bases and J lost 7 bases. The source of the sample is a study of blood T cell repertoires in COVID-19. Study details: Both acute and convalescent COVID-19 samples were obtained from the United States, Italy and Spain. PBMCs, B-cell-depleted T cells, or T cells provided the cDNA or gDNA that made up the material.

In the original processing: Researchers report that nucleated cell counts were estimated from reference gene primer amplification. Some clones are missing from TCRdb's copy, which holds only in-frame ones; the method was immunoSEQ multiplex PCR. From that table come the V and J calls and clone size; the DNA was used to work out D and trimming. Of some 250,000 clones listed, about nine tenths are singletons. Sequences were obtained from peripheral blood. V is TRBV2 and J is TRBJ2-7, with 9 bases aligning to TRBD1. The TCR sequence derives from a man aged 25-45 years who had recovered from COVID-19. The CDR3 sequence: CASLGQGEEEQYF. The CDR3 bases are TGTGCCAGCTTGGGACAGGGCGAGGAAGAGCAGTACTTC.